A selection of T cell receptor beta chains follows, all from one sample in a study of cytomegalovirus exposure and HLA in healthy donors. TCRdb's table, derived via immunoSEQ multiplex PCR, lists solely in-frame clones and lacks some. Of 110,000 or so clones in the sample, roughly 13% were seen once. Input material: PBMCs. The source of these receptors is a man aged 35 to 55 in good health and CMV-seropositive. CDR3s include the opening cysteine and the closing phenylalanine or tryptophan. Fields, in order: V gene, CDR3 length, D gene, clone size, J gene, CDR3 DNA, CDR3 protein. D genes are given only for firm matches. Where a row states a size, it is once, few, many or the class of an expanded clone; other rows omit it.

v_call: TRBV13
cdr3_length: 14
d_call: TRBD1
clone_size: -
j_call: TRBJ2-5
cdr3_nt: TGTGCCAGCAGCCAAAGGACAGGGCAAGAGACCCAGTACTTC
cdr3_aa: CASSQRTGQETQYF

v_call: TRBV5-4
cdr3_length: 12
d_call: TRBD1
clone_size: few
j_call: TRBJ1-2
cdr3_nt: TGTGCCAGCAGCTGGGGGACAGTTGGCTACACCTTC
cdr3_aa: CASSWGTVGYTF

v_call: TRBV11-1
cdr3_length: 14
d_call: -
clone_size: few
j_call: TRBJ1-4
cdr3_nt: TGTGCCAGCAGCTGGGGGGGGACTAATGAAAAACTGTTTTTT
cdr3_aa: CASSWGGTNEKLFF

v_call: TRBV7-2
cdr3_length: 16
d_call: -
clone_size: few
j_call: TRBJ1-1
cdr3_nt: TGTGCCAGCAGCCTCAATGGGGGCTCCTTGAACACTGAAGCTTTCTTT
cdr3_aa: CASSLNGGSLNTEAFF

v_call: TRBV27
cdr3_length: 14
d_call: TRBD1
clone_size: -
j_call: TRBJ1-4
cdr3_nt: TGTGCCAGCAGTTTCCACAGGGGTAATGAAAAACTGTTTTTT
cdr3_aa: CASSFHRGNEKLFF

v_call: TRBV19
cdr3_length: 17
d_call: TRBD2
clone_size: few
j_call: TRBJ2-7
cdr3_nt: TGTGCCAGTAGTCCGCGGGGAGAAAGCGGGAGCTCCTACGAGCAGTACTTC
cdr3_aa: CASSPRGESGSSYEQYF

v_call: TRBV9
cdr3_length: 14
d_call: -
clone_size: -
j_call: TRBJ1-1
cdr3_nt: TGTGCCAGCAGCGTACTAAGGGACTACACTGAAGCTTTCTTT
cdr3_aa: CASSVLRDYTEAFF

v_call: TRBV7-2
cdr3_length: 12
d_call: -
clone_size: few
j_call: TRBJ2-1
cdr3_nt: TGTGCCAGCAGCTCCTCCACCGGTGAGCAGTTCTTC
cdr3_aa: CASSSSTGEQFF

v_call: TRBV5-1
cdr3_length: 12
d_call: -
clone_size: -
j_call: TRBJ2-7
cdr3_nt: TGCGCCAGCAGCCTCGGGGGTACGGGGCAGTACTTC
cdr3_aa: CASSLGGTGQYF

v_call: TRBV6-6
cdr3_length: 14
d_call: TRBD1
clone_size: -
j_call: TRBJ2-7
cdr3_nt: TGTGCCAGCACCACCGGGACAGGGGCCTACGAGCAGTACTTC
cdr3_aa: CASTTGTGAYEQYF

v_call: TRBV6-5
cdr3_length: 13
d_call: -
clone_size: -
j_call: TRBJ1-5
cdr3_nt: TGTGCCAGCAGTTACTCGGAGGGGCAGCCCCAGCATTTT
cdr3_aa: CASSYSEGQPQHF

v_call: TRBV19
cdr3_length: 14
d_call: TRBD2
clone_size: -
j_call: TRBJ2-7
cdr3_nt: TGTGCCAGTAGTATGGGACTAGCGGGAGACGAGCAGTACTTC
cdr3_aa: CASSMGLAGDEQYF

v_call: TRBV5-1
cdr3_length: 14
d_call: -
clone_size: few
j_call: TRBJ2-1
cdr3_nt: TGCGCCAGCAGCTTTGCGGGCGTAAACAATGAGCAGTTCTTC
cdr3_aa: CASSFAGVNNEQFF

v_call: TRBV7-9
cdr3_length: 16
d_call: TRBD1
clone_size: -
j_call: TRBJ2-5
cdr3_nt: TGTGCCAGCAGTTTAGGACGGGACAGGGGGGGAGAGACCCAGTACTTC
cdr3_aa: CASSLGRDRGGETQYF

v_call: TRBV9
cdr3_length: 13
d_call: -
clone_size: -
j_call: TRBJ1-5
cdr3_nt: TGTGCCAGCAGCGTAAGCTCGAATCAGCCCCAGCATTTT
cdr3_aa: CASSVSSNQPQHF

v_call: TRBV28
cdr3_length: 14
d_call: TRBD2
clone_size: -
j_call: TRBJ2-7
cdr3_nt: TGTGCCAGCAGATCTCCTAGCGGGAGCTACGAGCAGTACTTC
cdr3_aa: CASRSPSGSYEQYF

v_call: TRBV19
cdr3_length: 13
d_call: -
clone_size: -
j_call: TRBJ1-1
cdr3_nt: TGTGCCAGTAGTATGGGGAGGGACACTGAAGCTTTCTTT
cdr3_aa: CASSMGRDTEAFF

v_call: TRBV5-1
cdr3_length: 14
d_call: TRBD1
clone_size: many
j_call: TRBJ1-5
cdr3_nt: TGCGCCAGCAGCGCGGGACAGGGCAATCAGCCCCAGCATTTT
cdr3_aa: CASSAGQGNQPQHF

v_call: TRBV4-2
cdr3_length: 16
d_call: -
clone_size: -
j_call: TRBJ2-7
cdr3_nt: TGTGCCAGCAGCCAAGATTCGGGCACAGGCGGCGACGAGCAGTACTTC
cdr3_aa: CASSQDSGTGGDEQYF

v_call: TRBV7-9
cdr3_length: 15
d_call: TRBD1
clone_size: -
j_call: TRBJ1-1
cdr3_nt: TGTGCCAGCAGCCTATATACAGCGAGGGGGCCTGAAGCTTTCTTT
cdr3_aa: CASSLYTARGPEAFF

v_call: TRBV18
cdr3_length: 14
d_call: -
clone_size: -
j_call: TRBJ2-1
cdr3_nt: TGTGCCAGCTCACCACCGAACCAGAACAATGAGCAGTTCTTC
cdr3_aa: CASSPPNQNNEQFF

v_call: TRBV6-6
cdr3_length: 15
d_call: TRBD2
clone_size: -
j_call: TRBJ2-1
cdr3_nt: TGTGCCAGCAGTTTTAGCGGGAGCTCCTACAATGAGCAGTTCTTC
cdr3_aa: CASSFSGSSYNEQFF